The source of this T cell receptor beta chain is a study of cytomegalovirus exposure and HLA in healthy donors. Turning to the study itself: Within the Caucasian-associated ancestry cluster were 65% to 85% of the roughly 400 genotyped donors.

The study ran its PCR with 60 Vbeta and 13 Jbeta primers. TCRdb's copy holds only in-frame clones and misses some; the assay was immunoSEQ multiplex PCR. This sample has 150,000 to 200,000 clones, with over 70% found just once. Overall study results and limits: TCR beta chains numbering approximately 150 were designated cytomegalovirus-associated. A later analysis linked some 17,000 TCR beta sequences to HLA alleles at 0.05 false discovery rate.

Regarding donors, all were healthy bone marrow donors. With 4 bases clipped from V and 4 bases from J, the junction kept 8 bases outside the gene matches. Germline CDR1 is PRHDT and CDR2 is FYEKMQ (reference sequence). This CDR3 has 15 amino acids. As for this clone: No antigen is known for it.

The V call is TRBV13, the J call TRBJ1-2, with TRBD1 identical over 8 bases. This TCR derives from a male donor in good health and CMV-seronegative. The sequenced sample was PBMCs. The DNA for the CDR3 is TGTGCCAGCAGCTCGAGGACAGGGAGGGTCTATGGCTACACCTTC. Translating it yields CASSSRTGRVYGYTF.